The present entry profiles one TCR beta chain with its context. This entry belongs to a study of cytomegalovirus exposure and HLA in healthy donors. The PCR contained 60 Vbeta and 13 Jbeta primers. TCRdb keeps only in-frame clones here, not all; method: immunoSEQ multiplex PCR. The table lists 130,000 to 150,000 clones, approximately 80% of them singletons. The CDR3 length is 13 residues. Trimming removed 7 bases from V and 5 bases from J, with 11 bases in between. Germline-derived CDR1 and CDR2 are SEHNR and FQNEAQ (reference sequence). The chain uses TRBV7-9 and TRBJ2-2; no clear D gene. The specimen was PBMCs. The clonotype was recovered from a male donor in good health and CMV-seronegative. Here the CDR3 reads CASTIARTGELFF. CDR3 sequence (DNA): TGTGCCAGCACTATCGCGAGGACCGGGGAGCTGTTTTTT.